This T cell receptor beta chain was recorded in a study of blood T cell repertoires in COVID-19. As for the study in general: From T cells, B-cell-depleted T cells, or PBMCs came the material, which was cDNA or gDNA.

The method was immunoSEQ multiplex PCR; TCRdb's version includes in-frame clones alone and lacks a portion of them. Among 50,000 or so clones listed, around 86% were seen once. V was clipped by 4 bases and J by 5 bases, with 17 bases between them. Per the germline V gene, CDR1 is SEHNR and CDR2 is FQNEAQ (reference sequence). The CDR3 is 15 amino acids. This receptor was identified in a man aged 50-60 years with active COVID-19. The chain joins TRBV7-9 to TRBJ2-5; a weak D match, TRBD2 (6 bases). The material sequenced was peripheral blood. CDR3 residues: CASSSGLTLPETQYF. CDR3 nucleotides: TGTGCCAGCAGCTCAGGACTAACCCTACCGGAGACCCAGTACTTC.